A selection of T cell receptor beta chains follows, all from one sample in a study of cytomegalovirus exposure and HLA in healthy donors. Sequencing was performed with immunoSEQ multiplex PCR; in TCRdb, only in-frame clones are kept and a portion is missing. The sample lists about 95,000 clones; about four fifths were seen once. Sequencing was done on a sample of PBMCs. The receptors were sampled from a man younger than 30 in good health and CMV-seropositive. Both conserved end residues are part of each CDR3. Fields, in order: V gene, D gene, J gene, clone size, CDR3 protein, CDR3 DNA. A D gene is named only where the DNA matches it firmly. Some rows mark clone size as missing; the rest say once, few, many or name a class of expanded clone.

v_gene: TRBV27
d_gene: TRBD1
j_gene: TRBJ2-7
abundance: NA
CDR3aa: CASSQSSGTALYEQYF
CDR3nt: TGTGCCAGCAGTCAATCCTCCGGGACAGCCCTTTACGAGCAGTACTTC

v_gene: TRBV6-6
d_gene: NA
j_gene: TRBJ1-4
abundance: NA
CDR3aa: CASKALRVGEKLFF
CDR3nt: TGTGCCAGCAAGGCACTGCGGGTGGGTGAAAAACTGTTTTTT

v_gene: TRBV2
d_gene: TRBD1
j_gene: TRBJ2-5
abundance: NA
CDR3aa: CASSEQGATETQYF
CDR3nt: TGTGCCAGCAGTGAACAGGGGGCTACGGAGACCCAGTACTTC

v_gene: TRBV10-3
d_gene: TRBD2
j_gene: TRBJ2-5
abundance: NA
CDR3aa: CAISELAGSETQYF
CDR3nt: TGTGCCATCAGTGAACTAGCGGGGTCGGAGACCCAGTACTTC

v_gene: TRBV19
d_gene: NA
j_gene: TRBJ1-1
abundance: NA
CDR3aa: CASSMANTEAFF
CDR3nt: TGTGCCAGTAGTATGGCTAACACTGAAGCTTTCTTT

v_gene: TRBV6-5
d_gene: TRBD1
j_gene: TRBJ2-5
abundance: NA
CDR3aa: CASSYSTGEVETQYF
CDR3nt: TGTGCCAGCAGTTACTCGACAGGGGAAGTGGAGACCCAGTACTTC

v_gene: TRBV10-1
d_gene: TRBD1
j_gene: TRBJ1-4
abundance: NA
CDR3aa: CASSPRQGTGEKLFF
CDR3nt: TGCGCCAGCAGTCCCCGACAGGGGACGGGGGAAAAACTGTTTTTT

v_gene: TRBV7-8
d_gene: TRBD1
j_gene: TRBJ1-6
abundance: NA
CDR3aa: CASSLGRGAGSPLHF
CDR3nt: TGTGCCAGCAGCTTAGGCAGGGGGGCGGGTTCACCCCTCCACTTT

v_gene: TRBV10-2
d_gene: NA
j_gene: TRBJ1-5
abundance: NA
CDR3aa: CASSEFNRERAGQPQHF
CDR3nt: TGCGCCAGCAGTGAGTTCAACAGGGAACGGGCTGGTCAGCCCCAGCATTTT

v_gene: TRBV5-4
d_gene: NA
j_gene: TRBJ2-7
abundance: NA
CDR3aa: CASSPGPSGDWGQYF
CDR3nt: TGTGCCAGCAGCCCGGGGCCTTCAGGGGATTGGGGGCAGTACTTC

v_gene: TRBV7-9
d_gene: NA
j_gene: TRBJ2-2
abundance: NA
CDR3aa: CASSLNTGELFF
CDR3nt: TGTGCCAGCAGCCTGAACACCGGGGAGCTGTTTTTT

v_gene: TRBV13
d_gene: NA
j_gene: TRBJ2-3
abundance: NA
CDR3aa: CASSFPGGSTDTQYF
CDR3nt: TGTGCCAGCAGCTTTCCCGGGGGTAGCACAGATACGCAGTATTTT

v_gene: TRBV29-1
d_gene: TRBD2
j_gene: TRBJ2-2
abundance: NA
CDR3aa: CSVGGGSNTGELFF
CDR3nt: TGCAGCGTTGGGGGGGGAAGCAACACCGGGGAGCTGTTTTTT

v_gene: TRBV27
d_gene: TRBD2
j_gene: TRBJ2-7
abundance: NA
CDR3aa: CASRLLAGLPSYEQYF
CDR3nt: TGTGCCAGCAGACTACTAGCGGGACTACCCTCCTACGAGCAGTACTTC

v_gene: TRBV23-1
d_gene: TRBD1
j_gene: TRBJ1-2
abundance: NA
CDR3aa: CASSQSRGDRTYGYTF
CDR3nt: TGCGCCAGCAGTCAATCTCGCGGGGACAGAACCTATGGCTACACCTTC

v_gene: TRBV7-9
d_gene: TRBD1
j_gene: TRBJ2-1
abundance: NA
CDR3aa: CASSEGTGIYNEQFF
CDR3nt: TGTGCCAGCAGCGAGGGGACAGGAATCTACAATGAGCAGTTCTTC

v_gene: TRBV4-1
d_gene: TRBD1
j_gene: TRBJ1-3
abundance: NA
CDR3aa: CASSQPTGGSGNTIYF
CDR3nt: TGCGCCAGCAGCCAACCCACAGGGGGCTCTGGAAACACCATATATTTT

v_gene: TRBV10-2
d_gene: NA
j_gene: TRBJ2-2
abundance: once
CDR3aa: CASGTTVGTGELFF
CDR3nt: TGCGCCAGCGGAACGACGGTCGGGACCGGGGAGCTGTTTTTT

v_gene: TRBV6-5
d_gene: TRBD2
j_gene: TRBJ2-1
abundance: few
CDR3aa: CASSPSSGGHNEQFF
CDR3nt: TGTGCCAGCAGCCCATCTAGCGGGGGGCACAATGAGCAGTTCTTC

v_gene: TRBV10-2
d_gene: NA
j_gene: TRBJ1-5
abundance: NA
CDR3aa: CASSAGPGGGQPQHF
CDR3nt: TGCGCCAGCAGTGCTGGGCCCGGAGGTGGTCAGCCCCAGCATTTT

v_gene: TRBV19
d_gene: NA
j_gene: TRBJ1-1
abundance: few
CDR3aa: CASRTGRGTEAFF
CDR3nt: TGTGCCAGTAGAACAGGGAGGGGCACTGAAGCTTTCTTT

v_gene: TRBV2
d_gene: NA
j_gene: TRBJ1-1
abundance: NA
CDR3aa: CASTESRNTEAFF
CDR3nt: TGTGCCAGCACCGAAAGTAGGAACACTGAAGCTTTCTTT

v_gene: TRBV6-4
d_gene: NA
j_gene: TRBJ2-3
abundance: NA
CDR3aa: CASSEGDTDTQYF
CDR3nt: TGTGCCAGCAGTGAAGGAGACACAGATACGCAGTATTTT

v_gene: TRBV19
d_gene: NA
j_gene: TRBJ2-7
abundance: NA
CDR3aa: CASSIPRGQFYEQYF
CDR3nt: TGTGCCAGTAGTATCCCCCGAGGACAGTTCTACGAGCAGTACTTC

v_gene: TRBV27
d_gene: NA
j_gene: TRBJ1-2
abundance: once
CDR3aa: CASSLGTGSSYGYTF
CDR3nt: TGTGCCAGCAGTTTGGGTACAGGGTCAAGCTATGGCTACACCTTC

v_gene: TRBV9
d_gene: NA
j_gene: TRBJ2-1
abundance: NA
CDR3aa: CASSGQFSYNEQFF
CDR3nt: TGTGCCAGCAGCGGACAGTTTTCCTACAATGAGCAGTTCTTC

v_gene: TRBV30
d_gene: TRBD2
j_gene: TRBJ2-1
abundance: once
CDR3aa: CAWTSGARNEQFF
CDR3nt: TGTGCCTGGACTAGCGGGGCACGGAATGAGCAGTTCTTC

v_gene: TRBV2
d_gene: TRBD1
j_gene: TRBJ1-3
abundance: once
CDR3aa: CASSDQGARADTIYF
CDR3nt: TGTGCCAGCAGTGATCAGGGGGCAAGAGCGGACACCATATATTTT

v_gene: TRBV7-8
d_gene: NA
j_gene: TRBJ2-5
abundance: NA
CDR3aa: CASSFSLPHDSFQETQYF
CDR3nt: TGTGCCAGCAGCTTTTCTCTCCCCCACGACAGTTTCCAAGAGACCCAGTACTTC

v_gene: TRBV28
d_gene: NA
j_gene: TRBJ2-7
abundance: NA
CDR3aa: CASSLRGLLNYEQYF
CDR3nt: TGTGCCAGCAGTTTGCGGGGCCTGCTAAACTACGAGCAGTACTTC

v_gene: TRBV6-4
d_gene: TRBD2
j_gene: TRBJ2-2
abundance: NA
CDR3aa: CASSVTSGGANTGELFF
CDR3nt: TGTGCCAGCAGTGTAACCAGCGGGGGGGCGAACACCGGGGAGCTGTTTTTT

v_gene: TRBV7-8
d_gene: TRBD1
j_gene: TRBJ1-1
abundance: NA
CDR3aa: CASSLRGPGTGLNTEAFF
CDR3nt: TGTGCCAGCAGCTTACGAGGCCCGGGGACAGGACTGAACACTGAAGCTTTCTTT

v_gene: TRBV7-9
d_gene: TRBD1
j_gene: TRBJ2-3
abundance: NA
CDR3aa: CASSVDYRGLSSTDTQYF
CDR3nt: TGTGCCAGCAGCGTTGACTACAGGGGGCTATCGAGCACAGATACGCAGTATTTT

v_gene: TRBV5-1
d_gene: TRBD1
j_gene: TRBJ2-5
abundance: NA
CDR3aa: CASSVGQGGETQYF
CDR3nt: TGCGCCAGCAGCGTCGGACAGGGGGGGGAGACCCAGTACTTC

v_gene: TRBV7-2
d_gene: NA
j_gene: TRBJ1-2
abundance: NA
CDR3aa: CASNIGHFGGYTF
CDR3nt: TGTGCCAGCAACATCGGACACTTTGGCGGCTACACCTTC

v_gene: TRBV18
d_gene: NA
j_gene: TRBJ1-3
abundance: NA
CDR3aa: CASSPRVTGNTIYF
CDR3nt: TGTGCCAGCTCACCACGAGTAACTGGAAACACCATATATTTT

v_gene: TRBV7-9
d_gene: NA
j_gene: TRBJ1-5
abundance: NA
CDR3aa: CASSRVRQPQHF
CDR3nt: TGTGCCAGCAGCCGGGTACGGCAGCCCCAGCATTTT

v_gene: TRBV2
d_gene: NA
j_gene: TRBJ2-7
abundance: NA
CDR3aa: CASSEFSGTVTYEQYF
CDR3nt: TGTGCCAGCAGTGAATTCTCCGGGACTGTTACCTACGAGCAGTACTTC

v_gene: TRBV7-8
d_gene: TRBD1
j_gene: TRBJ2-3
abundance: NA
CDR3aa: CASSLSATGASTDTQYF
CDR3nt: TGTGCCAGCAGCTTATCTGCGACAGGGGCAAGCACAGATACGCAGTATTTT

v_gene: TRBV2
d_gene: NA
j_gene: TRBJ2-1
abundance: NA
CDR3aa: CASSGGLIKNEQFF
CDR3nt: TGTGCCAGCAGTGGGGGACTTATTAAAAATGAGCAGTTCTTC

v_gene: TRBV2
d_gene: NA
j_gene: TRBJ2-7
abundance: NA
CDR3aa: CASTLSRAGLYF
CDR3nt: TGTGCCAGCACACTATCTAGGGCGGGATTGTACTTC

v_gene: TRBV28
d_gene: NA
j_gene: TRBJ2-5
abundance: few
CDR3aa: CASSSRQVEQETQYF
CDR3nt: TGTGCCAGCAGTTCAAGACAGGTCGAGCAAGAGACCCAGTACTTC

v_gene: TRBV10-2
d_gene: NA
j_gene: TRBJ1-1
abundance: NA
CDR3aa: CASSARWNTEAFF
CDR3nt: TGCGCCAGCAGTGCTCGTTGGAACACTGAAGCTTTCTTT

v_gene: TRBV2
d_gene: NA
j_gene: TRBJ1-2
abundance: NA
CDR3aa: CASVEVANYYGYTF
CDR3nt: TGTGCCAGCGTTGAGGTGGCAAACTATTATGGCTACACCTTC

v_gene: TRBV28
d_gene: NA
j_gene: TRBJ1-5
abundance: once
CDR3aa: CASSPSQTRRGNQPQHF
CDR3nt: TGTGCCAGCAGTCCAAGCCAGACACGGAGGGGCAATCAGCCCCAGCATTTT